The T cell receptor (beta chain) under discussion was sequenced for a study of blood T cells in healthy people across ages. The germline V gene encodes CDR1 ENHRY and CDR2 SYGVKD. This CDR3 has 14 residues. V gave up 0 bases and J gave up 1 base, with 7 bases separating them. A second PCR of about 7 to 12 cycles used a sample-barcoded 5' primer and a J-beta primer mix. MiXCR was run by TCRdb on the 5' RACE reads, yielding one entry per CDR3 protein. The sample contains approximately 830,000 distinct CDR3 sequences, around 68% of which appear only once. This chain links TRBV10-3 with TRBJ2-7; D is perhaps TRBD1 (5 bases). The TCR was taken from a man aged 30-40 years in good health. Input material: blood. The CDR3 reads CAISESGRSYEQYF. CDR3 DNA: TGTGCCATCAGTGAGTCGGGGCGTTCCTACGAGCAGTACTTC.